The T cell receptor beta chain described here comes from a study of tumor and adjacent non-tumor tissue in lung cancer. Turning to the study itself: Histology: under 15 adenocarcinoma, a couple of squamous cell carcinoma, 1 small cell lung cancer. General study findings and limits: Tumor tissue had significantly higher TCR diversity than normal lung.

RNA was extracted from bulk tissue without any cell sorting. The normal lung tissue was taken more than 3 cm from the tumor edge. Between August and November 2014, newly diagnosed, chemotherapy-naive lung cancer patients underwent thoracic surgery in China. TCRbeta libraries were built with three rounds of nested PCR, modified from ARM-PCR. TCRdb independently ran MiXCR on the multiplex PCR reads; one entry per CDR3 protein. The sample lists about 75,000 distinct CDR3 sequences, around 70% seen once, with 25% to 35% in the top ten. Turning to this clonotype: The antigen is undetermined.

V gave up 1 base and J gave up 1 base, with 5 bases separating them. The CDR3 extends over 15 amino acids. Germline loops: CDR1 LNHNV, CDR2 YYDKDF (reference sequence). V is TRBV15 and J is TRBJ2-6; D unresolved. The TCR sequence derives from a woman between 45 and 65 years old with non-small cell lung cancer. Sequences were obtained from distant non-tumor lung tissue. The CDR3 loop reads CATSRVGSGANVLTF. CDR3 DNA sequence: TGTGCCACCAGCAGAGTAGGGTCTGGGGCCAACGTCCTGACTTTC.